One and the same sample provided the 22 T cell receptor gamma chains below, sequenced in a study of gamma-delta chains in newborns, infants, children. TCRdb called clones from the reads again using CATT. This sample yields more than 1,000 gamma-chain clones, of which 40% to 60% are seen a single time; roughly 23% belongs to the top ten. Source material: blood. Source of these receptors: a child who was a newborn, infant or young child, either healthy, febrile or measles-vaccinated (not recorded which).

The gene calls are TRGV9 and TRGJP. The J gene comes from matching the DNA to germline here; TCRdb lacks it. This CDR3 has 19 residues. Germline loops: CDR1 GITISATS, CDR2 ISYDGTV (reference sequence). V lost 0 bases and J lost 3; bases outside the gene matches: 8. The CDR3 DNA sequence: TGTGCCTTGTGGGAGGTGTGGAAGTCGCAAGAGTTGGGCAAAAAAATCAAGGTATTT. It translates to CALWEVWKSQELGKKIKVF.

The CDR3 sequence: CALWEVDYYKKLF. The DNA for the CDR3 is TGTGCCTTGTGGGAGGTTGATTATTATAAGAAACTCTTT. The chain uses TRGV9 and TRGJ1 or TRGJ2. The V gene end was trimmed by 1 base and the J gene end by 2 bases; junction bases not matched to a gene: 2. The germline V gene encodes CDR1 GITISATS and CDR2 ISYDGTV (reference sequence). The CDR3 is made up of 13 amino acids.

As to this clone: At one end, the junction sequence differs from germline, possibly due to a read error. This chain joins TRGV9 and TRGJP. Germline assignment: CDR1 GITISATS and CDR2 ISYDGTV (reference sequence). This CDR3 is built from 17 residues. CDR3 loop: CALWEVVQELGKNIKVF. Written as DNA, the CDR3 is TGTGCCTTGTGGGAGGTGGTGCAGGAGTTGGGCAAAAACATCAAGGTATTT.

For this clone: Other nucleotide sequences in the sample specify the same CDR3. The chain links TRGV9 to TRGJP. Matching the DNA to germline supplied the J gene, which TCRdb does not give. This CDR3 is built from 17 residues. The junction had 5 bases not matched to a gene; V was cut back by 1 base and J by 5 bases. The germline gives CDR1 GITISATS, CDR2 ISYDGTV (reference sequence). CDR3 nucleotide sequence: TGTGCCTTGTGGGAGGTACAGGAAGAGTTGGGCAAAAAAATCAAGGTATTT. Its protein is CALWEVQEELGKKIKVF.

The rearrangement joins TRGV2 to TRGJ1 or TRGJ2. The J gene was missing in TCRdb and was found by matching the end of the DNA to germline. The CDR3 is made up of 13 amino acids. Trimming took 0 bases from V and 5 from J; bases not matched to a gene: 4. Germline V gene lookup returns CDR1 EGSNGY and CDR2 YDSYNSKV. The CDR3 bases are TGTGCCACCTGGGACGGGCCTAATTATAAGAAACTCTTT. Translation gives CATWDGPNYKKLF.

This clone was seen only a few times. The chain recombines TRGV2 with TRGJP2. The ends lost 0 bases at V and 2 bases at J; junction bases unmatched: 9. Germline CDR1 and CDR2: EGSNGY and YDSYNSKV. The CDR3 loop spans 17 amino acids. The CDR3 DNA reads as TGTGCCACCTGGGACGGGTTTGCTATAAGTAGTGATTGGATCAAGACGTTT. Its protein product is CATWDGFAISSDWIKTF.

The V gene is TRGV2, the J gene TRGJ1 or TRGJ2. The J gene comes from matching the DNA to germline here; TCRdb lacks it. The CDR3 contains 17 residues. V was pared by 0 bases and J by 3 bases, with 14 bases of the junction left unmatched. The germline gives CDR1 EGSNGY, CDR2 YDSYNSKV. The CDR3 region is CATWDGPHRVSYYKKLF. The DNA of the CDR3 is TGTGCCACCTGGGACGGGCCACATCGGGTTTCTTATTATAAGAAACTCTTT.

V usage is TRGV9 and J usage is TRGJ1 or TRGJ2. The J gene, left out of TCRdb, was set here by checking the DNA against germline. CDR3 length equals 12 residues. Germline V gives CDR1 GITISATS, CDR2 ISYDGTV (reference sequence). Trimming took 6 bases from V and 3 from J; bases not matched to a gene: 5. The CDR3 loop is CALWSAYYKKLF. The CDR3 bases are TGTGCCTTGTGGTCCGCTTATTATAAGAAACTCTTT.

This clone was observed a few times. The chain links TRGV9 to TRGJP. Trimming at V came to 7 bases and at J to 4 bases, leaving 7 bases not matched to a gene. Germline V CDR1 and CDR2: GITISATS, ISYDGTV (reference sequence). The CDR3 is 16 amino acids. CDR3 bases: TGTGCCTTGTGTTATTTTCAAGAGTTGGGCAAAAAAATCAAGGTATTT. Translation gives CALCYFQELGKKIKVF.

To note about this clone: At one end, the junction sequence differs from germline, possibly due to a read error. The V and J genes are TRGV9 and TRGJP. TCRdb lists no J gene, so it was determined here by aligning the DNA to germline. The length of the CDR3 is 18 residues. Germline V gene data show CDR1 as GITISATS and CDR2 as ISYDGTV (reference sequence). Written as DNA, the CDR3 is TGTGCCTTGTGGGAGGAAAGTGGTTCTAGGTTGGGCAAAAAAAGCAAGGTATTT. Translation gives CALWEESGSRLGKKSKVF.

The rearrangement links TRGV9 to TRGJP. Here the J gene came from matching the DNA to germline, since TCRdb omits it. CDR3 length: 17 amino acids. Trimming took 3 bases from V and 6 from J; bases not matched to a gene: 8. Per the germline V gene, CDR1 is GITISATS and CDR2 is ISYDGTV (reference sequence). The chain's CDR3 is CALWEFVRELGKKIKVF. The DNA for the CDR3 is TGTGCCTTGTGGGAGTTTGTCAGAGAGTTGGGCAAAAAAATCAAGGTATTT.

The count of this clone is one. The chain uses TRGV9 and TRGJP. Here the J gene came from matching the DNA to germline, since TCRdb omits it. There are 17 residues in the CDR3. The germline V gene has CDR1 GITISATS and CDR2 ISYDGTV (reference sequence). V shed 3 bases and J 4 bases; nucleotides not matched to a gene: 6. The CDR3 loop reads CALWEKIQELGKKIKVF. CDR3 nucleotide sequence: TGTGCCTTGTGGGAGAAAATCCAAGAGTTGGGCAAAAAAATCAAGGTATTT.

V gene TRGV9 combines with J gene TRGJ1 or TRGJ2. The J gene, left out of TCRdb, was set here by checking the DNA against germline. The V segment lost 3 bases and the J segment 8 bases; nucleotides outside the gene matches: 13. The CDR3 is made up of 14 amino acids. The V gene's germline CDR1 is GITISATS and CDR2 ISYDGTV (reference sequence). DNA for the CDR3: TGTGCCTTGTGGGAGCCGCGAAGAAAGGATAAGAAACTCTTT. Protein product: CALWEPRRKDKKLF.

This clone was recorded a few times. V is TRGV9 and J is TRGJP. TCRdb gives no J gene; it was assigned here by matching the DNA to germline. CDR3 length: 18 amino acids. V dropped 0 bases and J dropped 4; count of bases not matched to a gene: 6. Germline values: CDR1 GITISATS, CDR2 ISYDGTV (reference sequence). CDR3 sequence reads: CALWEVPGQELGKKIKVF. CDR3 nucleotide sequence: TGTGCCTTGTGGGAGGTGCCCGGTCAAGAGTTGGGCAAAAAAATCAAGGTATTT.

Notes on this clone: Different DNA sequences within this sample yield the same CDR3. The J gene was not called, though the V gene is TRGV4. Germline-derived CDR1 and CDR2 are EGSTGY and YDSYTSSV. CDR3 length: 13 amino acids. The CDR3 region has the DNA TGTGCCACCTGGGATGGGCCGTATTATAAGAAGCTCTTT. Translated: CATWDGPYYKKLF.

This clone has a handful of counts. The chain carries TRGV9 and TRGJ1 or TRGJ2. TCRdb records no J gene; here it was assigned by comparing the DNA to germline. The CDR3 covers 13 residues. The V gene end was trimmed by 2 bases and the J gene end by 11 bases; junction bases not matched to a gene: 12. Germline CDR1 reads GITISATS; CDR2 reads ISYDGTV (reference sequence). CDR3 DNA: TGTGCCTTGTGGGAGGAAACTTCGGGGGAGAAACTCTTT. Amino acids: CALWEETSGEKLF.

CDR3 sequence (DNA): TGTGCCTTGTGGGAGGTCCGAAGGGTTTGGATCAAGACGTTT. This gives the protein CALWEVRRVWIKTF. This chain links TRGV9 with TRGJP2. The J gene, left out of TCRdb, was set here by checking the DNA against germline. CDR1 GITISATS and CDR2 ISYDGTV come from the germline V gene (reference sequence). V lost 1 base to trimming and J lost 10 bases; unmatched junction nucleotides: 9. This CDR3 region has 14 residues.

The V call is TRGV9, the J call TRGJP. Here the J gene came from matching the DNA to germline, since TCRdb omits it. Unmatched junction bases numbered 9, after V lost 3 bases and J lost 7 bases. The CDR3 extends over 17 amino acids. The V gene's germline CDR1 is GITISATS and CDR2 ISYDGTV (reference sequence). CDR3 amino acids: CALWEPPGELGKKIKVF. CDR3 in DNA: TGTGCCTTGTGGGAGCCCCCGGGGGAGTTGGGCAAAAAAATCAAGGTATTT.

The chain carries TRGV9 and TRGJP. The J gene comes from matching the DNA to germline here; TCRdb lacks it. CDR1 GITISATS and CDR2 ISYDGTV come from the germline V gene (reference sequence). The CDR3 extends over 20 amino acids. With 0 bases clipped from V and 3 bases from J, the junction kept 11 bases outside the gene matches. The CDR3 DNA is TGTGCCTTGTGGGAGGTGATGCCCGGGCAGCAAGAGTTGGGCAAAAAAATCAAGGTATTT. Residues: CALWEVMPGQQELGKKIKVF.

This clone has more than one count but fewer than ten. This specimen includes other DNA sequences encoding the same CDR3. This chain uses TRGV9 with TRGJP. Here the J gene was assigned by germline matching of the DNA, as TCRdb has none. V gave up 0 bases and J gave up 7 bases; unmatched junction bases: 3. The germline V gene has CDR1 GITISATS and CDR2 ISYDGTV (reference sequence). CDR3 length: 16 residues. The DNA of the CDR3 is TGTGCCTTGTGGGAGGTGGGGGAGTTGGGCAAAAAAATCAAGGTATTT. It yields the protein CALWEVGELGKKIKVF.

About this clone itself: Other DNA sequences in the same sample also yield this CDR3. With the J gene uncalled, the V gene is TRGV5. This CDR3 has 12 amino acids. The V gene's germline CDR1 is VINAFY and CDR2 YDVSNSKD. DNA for the CDR3: TGTGCCACCTGGGACAGGCGCTATAAGAAGCTCTTT. This encodes CATWDRRYKKLF.

This clone was observed a few times. The CDR3 here is CALWETVLGKKIKVF. The CDR3 coding sequence is TGTGCCTTGTGGGAGACGGTATTGGGCAAAAAAATCAAGGTATTT. The V and J genes are TRGV9 and TRGJP. TCRdb offers no J gene call, so here the DNA was matched to germline to obtain one. Per the germline V gene, CDR1 is GITISATS and CDR2 is ISYDGTV (reference sequence). V dropped 3 bases and J dropped 10; count of bases not matched to a gene: 6. This CDR3 contains 15 residues.